Presented here are 23 T cell receptor beta chains from one specimen sequenced in a study of human T cells and chemical hapten exposure. TCRdb called the RACE reads again in MiXCR, with one record for every CDR3 protein. Of a few hundred thousand distinct CDR3 sequences in the sample, more than 5% are singletons; the top ten hold around 6.1%. The time point was: patch test 2, 6 weeks after DPC sensitization. Treatment: therapeutic diphenylcyclopropenone sensitization with weekly scalp DPC. The source material was whole blood, sampled in connection with sensitization to the hapten diphenylcyclopropenone (DPC). These receptors all stem from a woman aged 18 to 35 with alopecia areata. Some clones in this sample may be carry-over from other donors' samples.

This clonotype was counted a few times. The chain recombines TRBV7-2 with TRBJ2-3; no clear D. V dropped 2 bases and J dropped 0 bases, with 9 bases sitting between them. Per germline, CDR1 SGHTA and CDR2 FQGNSA. The CDR3 runs to 15 residues. In DNA, the CDR3 is TGTGCCAGCAGCTTATCCCTTATCAGCACAGATACGCAGTATTTT. Translated: CASSLSLISTDTQYF. The full variable domain, with the rest looked up from reference TRBV7-2 and TRBJ2-3, is GAGVSQSPSNKVTEKGKDVELRCDPISGHTALYWYRQSLGQGLEFLIYFQGNSAPDKSGLPSDRFSAERTGGSVSTLTIQRTQQEDSAVYLCASSLSLISTDTQYFGPGTRLTVL.

The rearrangement links TRBV7-2 to TRBJ2-3, with a weak D call TRBD1 (5 bases). Germline values: CDR1 SGHTA, CDR2 FQGNSA. Between the trimmed V and J ends, which lost 3 bases and 4 bases, there was a span of 8 bases. The CDR3 is 13 residues long. The CDR3 DNA reads as TGTGCCAGCAGCTTCGCAGGGTCAGATACGCAGTATTTT. Protein sequence: CASSFAGSDTQYF.

The sample holds a few counts of this clonotype. The chain links TRBV29-1 to TRBJ1-2; TRBD1 agrees at 7 bases. The V and J ends lost 4 bases and 8 bases, in that order; junction bases with no gene match: 13. CDR3 length equals 14 residues. Germline-derived CDR1 and CDR2 are SQVTM and ANQGSEA. The CDR3 DNA is TGCAGCGTTGCCACAGGGGAAGGGAGAGGAGGCTACACCTTC. It encodes CSVATGEGRGGYTF.

The V and J genes are TRBV3-1 and TRBJ2-3; D gene uncertain. Germline V lookup: CDR1 LGHDT, CDR2 YNNKEL (reference sequence). Trimming took off 3 bases at V and 1 base at J, with 8 bases between the two ends. The CDR3 loop spans 14 amino acids. The CDR3 sequence is CASSQRYRTDTQYF. CDR3 nucleotides: TGTGCCAGCAGCCAGAGGTACCGCACAGATACGCAGTATTTT.

This clonotype was detected many times. The gene calls are TRBV12-3 or TRBV12-4 and TRBJ1-1, with D hard to call. This CDR3 has 13 amino acids. Deletions cut 4 bases from V and 0 bases from J, with 6 bases between. The CDR3 sequence: CASSSALNTEAFF. DNA of the CDR3: TGTGCCAGCAGTTCAGCTTTGAACACTGAAGCTTTCTTT.

The CDR3 loop is CSVGPAVGTDTQYF. The CDR3, as DNA: TGCAGCGTCGGACCAGCCGTAGGCACAGATACGCAGTATTTT. The rearrangement links TRBV29-1 to TRBJ2-3; D is ambiguous. V lost 6 bases, J lost 1 base, and 14 bases lay in between. The CDR3 extends over 14 amino acids. Germline values: CDR1 SQVTM, CDR2 ANQGSEA.

This clonotype was counted a few times. The rearrangement uses TRBV7-9 and TRBJ1-1; perhaps TRBD1 as D (6 bases). Germline V gene lookup returns CDR1 SEHNR and CDR2 FQNEAQ (reference sequence). This CDR3 contains 17 residues. V was cut by 5 bases and J by 5 bases, with 24 bases left in between. CDR3 nucleotides: TGTGCCAGCAGCCCGGACAGACCCCTGCTGGACGGGACTGAAGCTTTCTTT. Amino acid sequence: CASSPDRPLLDGTEAFF.

This clonotype was counted a few times. The rearrangement links TRBV28 to TRBJ1-5; tentative D call: TRBD1 (5 bases). V was pared by 3 bases and J by 0 bases, with 18 bases between. The CDR3 runs to 18 residues. Germline assignment: CDR1 MDHEN and CDR2 SYDVKM. For the CDR3, the DNA is TGTGCCAGCAGTTTTGAGGGACGCACATCTTATAGCAATCAGCCCCAGCATTTT. This sequence encodes CASSFEGRTSYSNQPQHF.

There are many counts of this clonotype. This sequence joins TRBV3-1 and TRBJ1-1; tentatively, D is TRBD1 (6 bases). The CDR3 runs 13 residues. From germline, CDR1 is LGHDT and CDR2 YNNKEL (reference sequence). The ends were cut back, 1 base at V and 4 bases at J, with 7 bases in the middle. The CDR3 DNA follows: TGTGCCAGCAGCCAAGCAGGGGTCACTGAAGCTTTCTTT. Translated, it gives CASSQAGVTEAFF.

This clonotype was detected a few times. This chain connects TRBV5-4 to TRBJ2-1; D possibly corresponds to TRBD2 (6 bases). The CDR3 length is 17 residues. Trimming stripped 6 bases from V and 10 bases from J, with 29 bases between. Germline CDR1 is SGHNT and CDR2 is YYREEE (reference sequence). CDR3 nucleotides: TGTGCCAGCAACCCGGAGGGTTCGGCTAGGGGCTCTAGGGAGCAGTTCTTC. Translation gives CASNPEGSARGSREQFF.

The CDR3 region is CASSYRAGGYVDTQYF. CDR3 DNA sequence: TGTGCCAGCAGTTACCGGGCCGGGGGGTACGTAGATACGCAGTATTTT. This chain joins TRBV6-6 and TRBJ2-3; TRBD2 matches at 7 bases. J lost 5 bases, V lost 2 bases, and 10 bases had no gene match. The CDR3 loop spans 16 amino acids. From germline, CDR1 is MNHNY and CDR2 SVGAGI (reference sequence).

The V and J genes are TRBV25-1 and TRBJ2-1, with 13 bases that match TRBD2. Unmatched junction bases numbered 8, after V lost 4 bases and J lost 8 bases. The CDR3 is 16 residues long. Looked up from germline, CDR1 is MGHDK and CDR2 is SYGVNS. Here the CDR3 reads CASSAKLAGGADEQFF. As DNA, the CDR3 is TGTGCCAGCAGTGCCAAACTAGCGGGGGGGGCGGATGAGCAGTTCTTC.

The V and J genes are TRBV5-6 and TRBJ2-3; D assignment may be TRBD1 or TRBD2 (6 bases each). The CDR3 has 15 residues. Per germline, CDR1 SGHDT and CDR2 YYEEEE. V shed 4 bases and J shed 2 bases, with 14 bases lying between them. CDR3 sequence (DNA): TGTGCCAGCAGCCGGAGGGGGGACGCCACAGATACGCAGTATTTT. Translated, it gives CASSRRGDATDTQYF.

The table lists this clonotype with many counts. The chain carries TRBV28 and TRBJ1-5, with D unresolved. Germline assignment: CDR1 MDHEN and CDR2 SYDVKM. V was cut by 6 bases and J by 2 bases, with 14 bases left in between. This CDR3 region has 15 residues. CDR3 amino acids: CASRLRDGGNQPQHF. CDR3 DNA sequence: TGTGCCAGCAGACTACGAGACGGGGGCAATCAGCCCCAGCATTTT.

This clonotype was recorded many times. This chain joins TRBV5-1 and TRBJ1-6, with TRBD1 as a possible D gene (6 bases). This CDR3 comprises 14 residues. V lost 0 bases and J 14 bases, leaving 15 bases between the germline ends. Germline CDR1 is SGHRS and CDR2 is YFSETQ. The CDR3 loop reads CASSLALDSPALHF. The CDR3 DNA sequence: TGCGCCAGCAGCTTGGCGCTGGACAGTCCGGCCCTCCACTTT.

At least ten counts were recorded for this clonotype. The J gene is TRBJ2-7, the V gene TRBV12-3 or TRBV12-4, with 8 positions matching TRBD2. The trim removed 5 bases at V and 3 bases at J, leaving 3 bases unmatched. The CDR3 is made up of 13 amino acids. CDR3 amino acids: CASSTGGDYEQYF. DNA for the CDR3: TGTGCCAGCAGTACGGGGGGGGACTACGAGCAGTACTTC.

This clonotype has a count of ten or more. The chain is built from TRBV12-3 or TRBV12-4 and TRBJ1-6; D unresolved. V lost 5 bases, J lost 0 bases, and 11 bases lay in between. The CDR3 is 16 residues long. In DNA form, the CDR3 reads TGTGCCAGCAGTCCCCGTCCTAGCTCCTATAATTCACCCCTCCACTTT. This gives the protein CASSPRPSSYNSPLHF.

This clonotype was detected only a few times. This sequence joins TRBV29-1 and TRBJ1-1, with 7 bases identical to TRBD1. Trimming removed 7 bases from V and 4 bases from J; junction bases left unmatched: 12. The CDR3 contains 14 residues. Germline V gene lookup returns CDR1 SQVTM and CDR2 ANQGSEA. The CDR3 DNA is TGCAGCGCTTCTGAGTTGGGACAGTCCACTGAAGCTTTCTTT. Its translation is CSASELGQSTEAFF.

V gene TRBV12-3 or TRBV12-4 combines with J gene TRBJ1-5, with D possibly being TRBD1 (6 bases). The CDR3 has 14 residues. The germline V and J ends were trimmed by 7 bases and 2 bases, with 12 bases remaining between them. The CDR3 DNA reads as TGTGCCAGCACGGGGGGCTCGGGCAATCAGCCCCAGCATTTT. Residues: CASTGGSGNQPQHF.

This clonotype has a single count. One base away lies a much larger clone, so this may be a sequencing read error. This chain links TRBV6-5 with TRBJ1-2, with a weak D call TRBD1 (6 bases). With 5 bases removed from V and 3 bases from J, the gap between germline ends came to 16 bases. This CDR3 spans 15 amino acids. Germline V CDR1 and CDR2: MNHEY, SVGAGI. The CDR3 nucleotides read TGTGCCAGCAGTGCAGGGGCGCGAGGATACTATGGCTACACCTTC. Residues: CASSAGARGYYGYTF.

The chain couples TRBV21-1 to TRBJ2-7; whether TRBD2, the table's D call, matches the DNA was not checked. TRBV21-1 is marked as a pseudogene. This CDR3 has 15 residues. The CDR3 spells CASRTKAGESYEQYF. The CDR3, as DNA: TGTGCCAGCAGAACCAAAGCGGGGGAGTCCTACGAGCAGTACTTC.

The chain combines TRBV20-1 with TRBJ1-1, with D possibly matching TRBD1 (5 bases). This CDR3 comprises 13 residues. The V end lost 3 bases, the J end lost 1 base, and 9 bases lay between the germline ends. Germline V gene sequence: CDR1 DFQATT, CDR2 SNEGSKA (reference sequence). The CDR3 DNA follows: TGCAGTGCTAGTGACAGACCGAACACTGAAGCTTTCTTT. Protein sequence: CSASDRPNTEAFF.

This clonotype was seen more than once but under ten times. The CDR3 nucleotides read TGTGCCAGCAGTTGGCAGGGAGACCAGCCCCAGCATTTT. It is translated as CASSWQGDQPQHF. The chain recombines TRBV6-5 with TRBJ1-5; possible D gene TRBD1, 5 bases. The CDR3 totals 13 residues. CDR1 is MNHEY and CDR2 is SVGAGI in the germline V gene. The V end lost 4 bases, the J end lost 7 bases, and 11 bases lay between the germline ends.